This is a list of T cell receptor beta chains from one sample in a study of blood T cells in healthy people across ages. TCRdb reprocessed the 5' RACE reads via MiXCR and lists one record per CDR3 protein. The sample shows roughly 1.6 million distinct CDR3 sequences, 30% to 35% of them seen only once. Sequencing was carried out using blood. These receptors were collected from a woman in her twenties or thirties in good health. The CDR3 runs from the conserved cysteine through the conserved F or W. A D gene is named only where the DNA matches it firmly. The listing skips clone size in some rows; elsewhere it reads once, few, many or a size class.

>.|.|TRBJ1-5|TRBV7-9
TGTGCCAGCAGCCCCGGGATTGGGTACAATCAGCCCCAGCATTTT
CASSPGIGYNQPQHF
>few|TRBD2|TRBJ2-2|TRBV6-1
TGTGCCAGCAGTGAAGAAGCGGCGGGAGTGGGGGAGCTGTTTTTT
CASSEEAAGVGELFF
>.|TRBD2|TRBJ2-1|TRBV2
TGTGCCAGCACCGGGACTAGCAGTCGACAGGGTTCAGTCAATGAGCAGTTCTTC
CASTGTSSRQGSVNEQFF
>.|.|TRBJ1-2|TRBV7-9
TGTGCCGGCAGCTCGGGACGGGACCTTCTTAACTATGGCTACACCTTC
CAGSSGRDLLNYGYTF
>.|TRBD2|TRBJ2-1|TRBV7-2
TGTGCCAGCAGACCTTCTAGCGGGCGATACAATGAGCAGTTCTTC
CASRPSSGRYNEQFF
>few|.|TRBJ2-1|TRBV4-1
TGCGCCAGCAGCCGTTTGGCGACAGCCGATAAGCAGTTCTTC
CASSRLATADKQFF
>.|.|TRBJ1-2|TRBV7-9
TGTGCCAGCAGCTTCCCGGTAGGGAGACTTTATGGCTACACCTTC
CASSFPVGRLYGYTF
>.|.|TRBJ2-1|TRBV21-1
TGTGCCAGCAGCAAAGAGGGCGCCTCCAATGAGCAGTTCTTC
CASSKEGASNEQFF
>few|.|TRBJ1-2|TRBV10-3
TGTGCCACCAGCCCAGGGGTCAGCGGCTACACCTTC
CATSPGVSGYTF
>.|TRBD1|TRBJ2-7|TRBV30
TGTGCCGGACAGGGGAACCCCTACGAGCAGTACTTC
CAGQGNPYEQYF
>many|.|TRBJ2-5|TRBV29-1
TGCAGCGTCAAACCGACGGGGGTGGAGACCCAGTACTTC
CSVKPTGVETQYF
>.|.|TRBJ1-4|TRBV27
TGTGCCAGCAGTTTTCGGGGGATTGGGGAAAAACTGTTTTTT
CASSFRGIGEKLFF
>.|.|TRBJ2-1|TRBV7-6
TGTGCCAGCAGCTTAGCTGCGGGGAACTCCTACAATGAGCAGTTCTTC
CASSLAAGNSYNEQFF
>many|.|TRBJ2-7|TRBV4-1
TGCGCCAGCAGCCATCCGACGCTGGGGGGCGAGCAGTACTTC
CASSHPTLGGEQYF
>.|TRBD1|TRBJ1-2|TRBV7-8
TGTGCCAGCAGCTCGCCCCACCTCGACAGGGTGGTTGGCTACACCTTC
CASSSPHLDRVVGYTF
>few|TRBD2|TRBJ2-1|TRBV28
TGTGCCAGCAGTCCGTGGACTAGCGGGCGATACAATGAGCAGTTCTTC
CASSPWTSGRYNEQFF
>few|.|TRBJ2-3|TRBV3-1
TGTGCCAGCAGTCCCTCCCTGGGGGGAGAGACAGATACGCAGTATTTT
CASSPSLGGETDTQYF
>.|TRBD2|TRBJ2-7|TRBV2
TGTGCCAGCAGCGAGGGACTAGCGGGAGTCTCCTACGGGCAGTACTTC
CASSEGLAGVSYGQYF
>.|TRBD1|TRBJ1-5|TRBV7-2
TGTGCCAGCAGCTTAGCCAGGGGGCTGAGAAGCCAGCCCCAGCATTTT
CASSLARGLRSQPQHF
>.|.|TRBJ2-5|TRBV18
TGTGCCAGCTCAACAAATCAGGGGCAGGGAGAGACCCAGTACTTC
CASSTNQGQGETQYF
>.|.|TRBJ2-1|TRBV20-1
TGCAGTGCTTTCCTACGGGGGTTGAATGAGCAGTTCTTC
CSAFLRGLNEQFF
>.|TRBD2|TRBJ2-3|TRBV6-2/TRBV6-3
TGTGCCAGCAAACCGGGACTAGCGGGCCCTAGCACAGATACGCAGTATTTT
CASKPGLAGPSTDTQYF
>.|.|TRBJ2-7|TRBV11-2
TGTGCCAGCAAGGACTGGGCTTCAGCCCACGAGCAGTACTTC
CASKDWASAHEQYF
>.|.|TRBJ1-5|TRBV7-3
TGTGCCAGCAGCGGGACCTCGACGCACAATCAGCCCCAGCATTTT
CASSGTSTHNQPQHF
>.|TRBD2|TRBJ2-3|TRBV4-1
TGCGCCAGCAGCCAAGACGGTAGCGGGAGGGCAGATACGCAGTATTTT
CASSQDGSGRADTQYF
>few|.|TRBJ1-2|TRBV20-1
TGCAGTGCTAGAGACCTACAGGAGCACTATGGCTACACCTTC
CSARDLQEHYGYTF
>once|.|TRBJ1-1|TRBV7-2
TGTGCCAGCAGCTTATTTGGGCAAAACACTGAAGCTTTCTTT
CASSLFGQNTEAFF
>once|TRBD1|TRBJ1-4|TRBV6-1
TGTGCCAGCAGCACCACCCCGGGACAGGGATTGAGGAATGAAAAACTGTTTTTT
CASSTTPGQGLRNEKLFF
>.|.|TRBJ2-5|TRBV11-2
TGTGCCAGCAGCTTAGGAGGGCGGTTCCAAGAGACCCAGTACTTC
CASSLGGRFQETQYF
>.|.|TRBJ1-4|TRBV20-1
TGCAGTGCTAGAAACCAGATGGGTGAAAAACTGTTTTTT
CSARNQMGEKLFF
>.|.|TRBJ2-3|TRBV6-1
TGTGCCAGCAGTGATCCGGGGGTCACGGCGTGTACGCAGTATTTT
CASSDPGVTACTQYF
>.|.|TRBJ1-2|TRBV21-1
TGTGCCAGCAGCTACAGGGCATCCCATGGCTACACCTTC
CASSYRASHGYTF
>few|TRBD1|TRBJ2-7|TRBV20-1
TGCAGTGCTAGAGATCTCCGGGACAGAGAGTACGAGCAGTACTTC
CSARDLRDREYEQYF
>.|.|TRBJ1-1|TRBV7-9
TGTGCCAGCAGCCCTACCCGCAGGGAATCTGAAGCTTTCTTT
CASSPTRRESEAFF
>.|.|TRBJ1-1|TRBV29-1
TGCAGCGTTGGATACGCAAGGCTGGACACTGAAGCTTTCTTT
CSVGYARLDTEAFF
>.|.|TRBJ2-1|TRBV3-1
TGTGCCAGCAGCCAAGAAGGAGCAGGGGTCTATAATGAGCAGTTCTTC
CASSQEGAGVYNEQFF
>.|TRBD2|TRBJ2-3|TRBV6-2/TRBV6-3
TGTGCCAGCAGTTACTCGGGACTAGTTGGAGATACGCAGTATTTT
CASSYSGLVGDTQYF
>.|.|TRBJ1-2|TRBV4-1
TGCGCCAGCAGCCAACCCGGGACCCGAGTTACCTATGGCTACACCTTC
CASSQPGTRVTYGYTF
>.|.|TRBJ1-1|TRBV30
TGTGCCTGGTTTGTAGACCGGGCAGAAGCTTTCTTT
CAWFVDRAEAFF
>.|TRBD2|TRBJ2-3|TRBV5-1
TGCGCCAGCACCAGCACGGGGGGAAGCACAGATACGCAGTATTTT
CASTSTGGSTDTQYF
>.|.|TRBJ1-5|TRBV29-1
TGCAGCGCTGGGGACGAGGGAAGGCCCCAGCATTTT
CSAGDEGRPQHF
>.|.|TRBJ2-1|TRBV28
TGTGCCAGCCAGGGGGGGTTGCGGAATGAGCAGTTCTTC
CASQGGLRNEQFF
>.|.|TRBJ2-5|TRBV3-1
TGTGCCAGCGCCGACTTGTTGGGCGTGCAGTACTTC
CASADLLGVQYF
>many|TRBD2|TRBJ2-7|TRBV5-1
TGCGCCAGCAAAGCGGGAGACGTGAGCGAGCAGTACTTC
CASKAGDVSEQYF
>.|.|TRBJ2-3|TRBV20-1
TGCAGTGCTAGATCGGGTGCTACAGATACGCAGTATTTT
CSARSGATDTQYF
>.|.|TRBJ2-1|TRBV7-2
TGTGCCAGCAGTCCTCCGACAGGAAGGAATGAGCAGTTCTTC
CASSPPTGRNEQFF
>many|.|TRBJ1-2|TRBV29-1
TGCAGCGTTGAAAGGGCGGACAGTTTAGGCTATGGCTACACCTTC
CSVERADSLGYGYTF
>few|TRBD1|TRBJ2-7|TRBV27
TGTGCCAGCAGTACCCTAGGACAGGGGGACCACGAGCAGTACTTC
CASSTLGQGDHEQYF
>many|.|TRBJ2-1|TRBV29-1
TGCAGCGTTGAAATTTGGAATGAGCAGTTCTTC
CSVEIWNEQFF